The rows below give T cell receptor beta chains drawn from one sample of a study of control samples from healthy donors and cancer patients. Data came from immunoSEQ multiplex PCR; TCRdb stores just in-frame clones and leaves some out. This table holds roughly 100,000 clones, approximately 90% found once. The sequencing input was blood. Source of these receptors: a young woman in good health. CDR3s include the opening cysteine and the closing phenylalanine or tryptophan. D genes are given only for firm matches. Clone size is given for some rows only: seen once, a few or many times, or a class if the clone is expanded.

v_call	d_call	clone_size	j_call	cdr3_aa	cdr3_nt
TRBV5-1	TRBD1	.	TRBJ1-2	CASSRDRDRAF	TGCGCCAGCAGCCGTGACAGGGACCGCGCCTTC
TRBV28	.	.	TRBJ2-2	CASSLRTGELFF	TGTGCCAGCAGTTTACGCACCGGGGAGCTGTTTTTT
TRBV9	.	.	TRBJ2-5	CASSVGGSRSQEAQYF	TGTGCCAGCAGCGTAGGGGGATCGCGGTCCCAAGAGGCCCAGTACTTC
TRBV11-2	.	.	TRBJ2-3	CASSHVDTQYF	TGTGCCAGCAGCCATGTCGATACGCAGTATTTT
TRBV11-1	TRBD1	.	TRBJ1-2	CASSQGVREGYTF	TGTGCCAGCAGCCAGGGGGTCCGGGAAGGCTACACCTTC
TRBV19	.	.	TRBJ1-2	CASSIRQGHPTNDGYTF	TGTGCCAGTAGTATTCGGCAGGGGCACCCTACCAACGATGGCTACACCTTC
TRBV27	.	.	TRBJ1-1	CASSLKSVNTEAFF	TGTGCCAGCAGTTTAAAGTCAGTTAACACTGAAGCTTTCTTT
TRBV5-1	TRBD2	.	TRBJ2-5	CASSFGGLVVDGTQYF	TGCGCCAGCAGCTTCGGGGGACTAGTAGTTGATGGGACCCAGTACTTC
TRBV4-2	TRBD2	few	TRBJ2-7	CASSPLGAGETYEQYF	TGTGCCAGCAGCCCGTTGGGAGCGGGGGAAACCTACGAGCAGTACTTC
TRBV11-2	.	.	TRBJ1-5	CASSLEGESNQPQHF	TGTGCCAGCAGCTTAGAGGGGGAGAGCAATCAGCCCCAGCATTTT
TRBV30	.	.	TRBJ2-3	CAWSLGDTQYF	TGTGCCTGGAGTCTAGGGGATACGCAGTATTTT